The 27 T cell receptor beta chains in this list originate from one sample, sequenced in a study of OX40 agonist ivuxolimab in advanced cancers. TCRdb's table, derived via immunoSEQ multiplex PCR, lists solely in-frame clones and lacks some. The sample holds some 19,000 clones; 55% to 80% are singletons and the top ten take nearly 25%. The sequenced sample was CD4+ or CD8+ T cells sorted from blood, obtained in a trial of the OX40 agonist ivuxolimab. These receptors were collected from an adult with an advanced solid tumor such as melanoma, head and neck, liver or kidney cancer.

This clone has only a few counts. CDR3 region: CASSAGRISEAFF. The CDR3 coding sequence is TGTGCCAGTAGTGCGGGGAGGATCTCTGAAGCTTTCTTT. The chain links TRBV19 to TRBJ1-1; D is uncertain. Germline CDR1 reads LNHDA; CDR2 reads SQIVND (reference sequence). The CDR3 loop spans 13 amino acids. The V end was cut by 5 bases, the J end by 6 bases, with 13 bases between.

The chain employs TRBV28 and TRBJ1-2; TRBD1 matches 7 bases. Germline CDR1 and CDR2: MDHEN and SYDVKM. The CDR3 totals 14 residues. V trimming: 4 bases; J trimming: 8 bases; junction bases outside the gene matches: 10. In nucleotides, the CDR3 is TGTGCCAGCAGTTCTACGACAGGGCCATTCGGCTACACCTTC. This sequence encodes CASSSTTGPFGYTF.

In this sample, this clone turned up a few times. The same CDR3 can be traced to other DNA sequences in this sample. This rearrangement joins TRBV9 to TRBJ2-1; possibly TRBD1 for D (6 bases). The V gene lost 0 bases and the J gene lost 1 base, with 8 bases spanning the gap. The CDR3 covers 15 residues. Germline CDR1 and CDR2: SGDLS and YYNGEE. The CDR3 DNA sequence: TGTGCCAGCAGCGTAGAGGACAGTTCCTACAATGAGCAGTTCTTC. Its translation is CASSVEDSSYNEQFF.

The chain joins TRBV5-1 to TRBJ2-7, with a tentative D call TRBD1 (8 bases). V lost 6 bases and J 5 bases, leaving 21 bases between the germline ends. The CDR3 runs to 15 residues. Germline CDR1 and CDR2: SGHRS and YFSETQ. The CDR3 is CASTSNRGGLNEQYF. CDR3 in DNA: TGCGCCAGCACCTCAAACAGGGGGGGTCTCAACGAGCAGTACTTC. Full variable domain (missing parts from reference TRBV5-1 and TRBJ2-7): KAGVTQTPRYLIKTRGQQVTLSCSPISGHRSVSWYQQTPGQGLQFLFEYFSETQRNKGNFPGRFSGRQFSNSRSEMNVSTLELGDSALYLCASTSNRGGLNEQYFGPGTRLTVT.

DNA of the CDR3: TGCGCCAGCAGCCACGTACCGGGACGTGAGCAGTACTTC. It encodes CASSHVPGREQYF. The V gene is TRBV4-3, the J gene TRBJ2-7; D may match TRBD1 or TRBD2 (5 bases each). V was trimmed by 3 bases and J by 7 bases, leaving 13 bases between them. Germline V gene lookup returns CDR1 LGHNA and CDR2 YSLEER. The length of the CDR3 is 13 residues.

This chain links TRBV7-2 with TRBJ2-7; 8 bases map to TRBD2. V was pared by 1 base and J by 5 bases, with 4 bases of the junction left unmatched. The germline gives CDR1 SGHTA, CDR2 FQGNSA. The CDR3 spans 14 residues. The CDR3, as DNA: TGTGCCAGCAGCTTAGTTAGCGGGGCCGACGAGCAGTACTTC. It is translated as CASSLVSGADEQYF.

This chain uses TRBV30 with TRBJ2-7; D possibly uses TRBD1 or TRBD2 (6 bases each). The CDR3 consists of 13 residues. Germline V gene sequence: CDR1 GTSNPN, CDR2 SVGIG (reference sequence). V was trimmed by 3 bases and J by 3 bases, leaving 12 bases between them. CDR3 region: CAWRVGGNYEQYF. The CDR3 DNA reads as TGTGCCTGGAGAGTAGGGGGGAACTACGAGCAGTACTTC.

The chain joins TRBV5-1 to TRBJ2-1, with 11 nucleotides matching TRBD2. This CDR3 has 19 residues. In germline, CDR1 is SGHRS, CDR2 YFSETQ. Germline trimming cut 0 bases from V and 2 bases from J; bases unmatched to any gene: 10. CDR3 nucleotides: TGCGCCAGCAGCTTGGCTCCGTGCCTAGCGGGGGGCCCCTACAATGAGCAGTTCTTC. Translating it yields CASSLAPCLAGGPYNEQFF.

V and J are TRBV6-4 and TRBJ1-1, with no clear D. The germline V gene encodes CDR1 MRHNA and CDR2 SNTAGT. The CDR3 spans 16 residues. Deletions cut 2 bases from V and 4 bases from J, with 17 bases between. CDR3 coding DNA: TGTGCCAGCAGTGACAGGCGACGTCAGCCTGGCACTGAAGCTTTCTTT. This codes for CASSDRRRQPGTEAFF.

The genes are TRBV28 and TRBJ2-2, with 7 bases identical to TRBD1. From germline, CDR1 is MDHEN and CDR2 SYDVKM. Germline trimming cut 5 bases from V and 5 bases from J; bases unmatched to any gene: 14. The CDR3 is 17 residues long. CDR3 sequence: CASSLDREIVRTGELFF. DNA for the CDR3: TGTGCCAGCAGTCTCGACAGGGAAATTGTTAGGACCGGGGAGCTGTTTTTT.

This chain joins TRBV19 and TRBJ1-1; TRBD1 is a possible D gene (5 bases). V gave up 7 bases and J gave up 0 bases, with 9 bases separating them. The CDR3 runs 13 residues. CDR1 and CDR2 (germline): LNHDA, SQIVND (reference sequence). This chain's CDR3 is CASTLGVNTEAFF. The DNA of the CDR3 is TGTGCCAGTACCCTGGGGGTGAACACTGAAGCTTTCTTT.

A word on this clone: The junction differs from germline at one of its ends, possibly a read error. CDR3 amino acids: CASSYMDGYTF. The CDR3 region has the DNA TGCGCCAGCAGCTACATGGATGGCTACACCTTC. The chain uses TRBV7-9 and TRBJ1-2; no reliable D call. The CDR3 extends over 11 amino acids. Germline V CDR1 and CDR2: SEHNR, FQNEAQ (reference sequence). The whole variable domain, filled in from reference TRBV7-9 and TRBJ1-2, reads DTGVSQNPRHKITKRGQNVTFRCDPISEHNRLYWYRQTLGQGPEFLTYFQNEAQLEKSRLLSDRFSAERPKGSFSTLEIQRTEQGDSAMYLCASSYMDGYTFGSGTRLTVV.

The chain has TRBV7-6 and TRBJ1-3, with 8 bases that match TRBD1. This CDR3 has 14 amino acids. V dropped 3 bases and J dropped 3; count of bases not matched to a gene: 1. The germline gives CDR1 SGHVS, CDR2 FNYEAQ. This CDR3 is CASSLGTGGNTIYF. The CDR3 bases are TGTGCCAGCAGCTTGGGGACAGGTGGAAACACCATATATTTT.

This sequence joins TRBV19 and TRBJ2-5; possibly TRBD1 for D (6 bases). Germline CDR1 reads LNHDA; CDR2 reads SQIVND (reference sequence). The V gene lost 1 base and the J gene lost 2 bases, with 11 bases spanning the gap. The CDR3 extends over 15 amino acids. CDR3 bases: TGTGCCAGTAGTATAGGGCAGGGACAACAAGAGACCCAGTACTTC. This gives the protein CASSIGQGQQETQYF.

The rearrangement joins TRBV11-2 to TRBJ1-5; D remains ambiguous. Germline values: CDR1 SGHAT, CDR2 FQNNGV. Trimming took 5 bases from V and 1 from J, leaving 12 bases between them. The CDR3 loop spans 15 amino acids. The CDR3 spells CASSLTTTSNQPQHF. The CDR3, as DNA: TGTGCCAGCAGCCTGACAACTACCAGCAATCAGCCCCAGCATTTT.

This rearrangement joins TRBV6-5 to TRBJ2-1; 10 bases agree with TRBD2. CDR3 length: 15 amino acids. CDR1 is MNHEY and CDR2 is SVGAGI in the germline V gene. Losses at the gene ends were 6 bases for V and 7 bases for J; bases not matched to a gene: 9. CDR3 in amino acids: CASSHRLAGLNEQFF. CDR3 nucleotide sequence: TGTGCCAGCAGCCACCGACTAGCGGGCCTTAATGAGCAGTTCTTC.

The chain uses TRBV28 and TRBJ1-5; 8 bases line up with TRBD1. The ends lost 5 bases at V and 2 bases at J; junction bases unmatched: 11. Germline loops: CDR1 MDHEN, CDR2 SYDVKM. CDR3 size: 17 residues. The CDR3 sequence: CASSPLQGAGGNQPQHF. CDR3 sequence (DNA): TGTGCCAGCAGTCCTCTTCAGGGGGCGGGTGGCAATCAGCCCCAGCATTTT.

Of note for this clone: Just one base apart from a much larger clone, this may be a read error. This sample also contains other DNA sequences that code for the same CDR3. This chain connects TRBV5-1 to TRBJ2-2; 7 bases line up with TRBD1. The CDR3 consists of 15 residues. Germline CDR1 reads SGHRS; CDR2 reads YFSETQ. In DNA form, the CDR3 reads TGTGCCAGCAGCTTGGTTCAGGGGGACACCGGGGAGCTGTTTTTT. This translates into CASSLVQGDTGELFF.

The chain employs TRBV4-3 and TRBJ2-5; 8 bases match TRBD1. Germline V CDR1 and CDR2: LGHNA, YSLEER. V dropped 5 bases and J dropped 2; count of bases not matched to a gene: 7. This CDR3 has 15 amino acids. DNA of the CDR3: TGCGCCAGCAGCGCGGGACAGGCGCCACAAGAGACCCAGTACTTC. Its translation: CASSAGQAPQETQYF.

This chain joins TRBV6-1 and TRBJ2-5; D is ambiguous. Looked up from germline, CDR1 is MNHNS and CDR2 is SASEGT. Trimming removed 5 bases at V and 0 bases at J, with 10 bases between. The CDR3 consists of 14 residues. In nucleotides, the CDR3 is TGTGCCAGCAGTTGGAGAGGCCACCAAGAGACCCAGTACTTC. It codes for CASSWRGHQETQYF.

The chain recombines TRBV7-9 with TRBJ2-5; D perhaps matches TRBD2 (5 bases). V lost 8 bases, J lost 5 bases, and 21 bases lay in between. This CDR3 comprises 15 residues. The germline gives CDR1 SEHNR, CDR2 FQNEAQ (reference sequence). The CDR3 sequence is CASLSLGSSRETQYF. The CDR3 coding sequence is TGTGCCAGCCTCAGCTTGGGGTCTAGCCGGGAGACCCAGTACTTC.

The chain combines TRBV28 with TRBJ1-1, with D possibly TRBD1 on 5 matching bases. This CDR3 comprises 17 residues. The ends were cut back, 4 bases at V and 4 bases at J, with 22 bases in the middle. CDR1 and CDR2 (germline): MDHEN, SYDVKM. The DNA of the CDR3 is TGTGCCAGCAGTTCCTTACCCGGGACCGGGGACGGCACTGAAGCTTTCTTT. It yields the protein CASSSLPGTGDGTEAFF.

The sample holds a few counts of this clone. The chain links TRBV29-1 to TRBJ1-2, with TRBD1 matching over 9 bases. Germline CDR1 SQVTM, CDR2 ANQGSEA. This CDR3 is built from 14 residues. V dropped 0 bases and J dropped 5; count of bases not matched to a gene: 4. This CDR3 is CSVEEAGQGYGYTF. The CDR3 bases are TGCAGCGTTGAAGAGGCGGGACAGGGTTATGGCTACACCTTC.

This clone was recorded a few times. The gene calls are TRBV5-1 and TRBJ2-3; TRBD1 might be the D (5 bases). The CDR3 runs 15 residues. V was clipped by 2 bases and J by 4 bases, with 14 bases between them. From germline, CDR1 is SGHRS and CDR2 YFSETQ. In DNA form, the CDR3 reads TGCGCCAGCAGCTTAAGGACCGTAGGGGCAGATACGCAGTATTTT. It encodes CASSLRTVGADTQYF.

This chain connects TRBV29-1 to TRBJ2-7, with D possibly TRBD1 on 6 matching bases. CDR3 length equals 15 residues. Per the germline V gene, CDR1 is SQVTM and CDR2 is ANQGSEA. Deletions cut 0 bases from V and 0 bases from J, with 12 bases between. The CDR3 here is CSVEDTQGSSYEQYF. In DNA, the CDR3 is TGCAGCGTTGAAGATACTCAGGGGAGCTCCTACGAGCAGTACTTC.

The chain carries TRBV28 and TRBJ2-2, with 9 bases identical to TRBD2. CDR1 is MDHEN and CDR2 is SYDVKM in the germline V gene. V trimming: 6 bases; J trimming: 0 bases; junction bases outside the gene matches: 5. CDR3 length: 16 residues. CDR3 nucleotides: TGTGCCAGCAGCCGACTAGCGGTGACGAACACCGGGGAGCTGTTTTTT. It encodes CASSRLAVTNTGELFF. Using reference TRBV28 and TRBJ2-2 for the parts outside the CDR3, the full variable domain is DVKVTQSSRYLVKRTGEKVFLECVQDMDHENMFWYRQDPGLGLRLIYFSYDVKMKEKGDIPEGYSVSREKKERFSLILESASTNQTSMYLCASSRLAVTNTGELFFGEGSRLTVL.

V is TRBV7-9 and J is TRBJ2-1, with 8 nucleotides matching TRBD1. The CDR3 covers 15 residues. V gave up 4 bases and J gave up 5 bases; unmatched junction bases: 7. The germline CDR1 and CDR2 sequences are SEHNR and FQNEAQ (reference sequence). The CDR3 is CASSSPGTGHNEQFF. CDR3 in DNA: TGTGCCAGCAGCTCTCCCGGGACAGGTCACAATGAGCAGTTCTTC.